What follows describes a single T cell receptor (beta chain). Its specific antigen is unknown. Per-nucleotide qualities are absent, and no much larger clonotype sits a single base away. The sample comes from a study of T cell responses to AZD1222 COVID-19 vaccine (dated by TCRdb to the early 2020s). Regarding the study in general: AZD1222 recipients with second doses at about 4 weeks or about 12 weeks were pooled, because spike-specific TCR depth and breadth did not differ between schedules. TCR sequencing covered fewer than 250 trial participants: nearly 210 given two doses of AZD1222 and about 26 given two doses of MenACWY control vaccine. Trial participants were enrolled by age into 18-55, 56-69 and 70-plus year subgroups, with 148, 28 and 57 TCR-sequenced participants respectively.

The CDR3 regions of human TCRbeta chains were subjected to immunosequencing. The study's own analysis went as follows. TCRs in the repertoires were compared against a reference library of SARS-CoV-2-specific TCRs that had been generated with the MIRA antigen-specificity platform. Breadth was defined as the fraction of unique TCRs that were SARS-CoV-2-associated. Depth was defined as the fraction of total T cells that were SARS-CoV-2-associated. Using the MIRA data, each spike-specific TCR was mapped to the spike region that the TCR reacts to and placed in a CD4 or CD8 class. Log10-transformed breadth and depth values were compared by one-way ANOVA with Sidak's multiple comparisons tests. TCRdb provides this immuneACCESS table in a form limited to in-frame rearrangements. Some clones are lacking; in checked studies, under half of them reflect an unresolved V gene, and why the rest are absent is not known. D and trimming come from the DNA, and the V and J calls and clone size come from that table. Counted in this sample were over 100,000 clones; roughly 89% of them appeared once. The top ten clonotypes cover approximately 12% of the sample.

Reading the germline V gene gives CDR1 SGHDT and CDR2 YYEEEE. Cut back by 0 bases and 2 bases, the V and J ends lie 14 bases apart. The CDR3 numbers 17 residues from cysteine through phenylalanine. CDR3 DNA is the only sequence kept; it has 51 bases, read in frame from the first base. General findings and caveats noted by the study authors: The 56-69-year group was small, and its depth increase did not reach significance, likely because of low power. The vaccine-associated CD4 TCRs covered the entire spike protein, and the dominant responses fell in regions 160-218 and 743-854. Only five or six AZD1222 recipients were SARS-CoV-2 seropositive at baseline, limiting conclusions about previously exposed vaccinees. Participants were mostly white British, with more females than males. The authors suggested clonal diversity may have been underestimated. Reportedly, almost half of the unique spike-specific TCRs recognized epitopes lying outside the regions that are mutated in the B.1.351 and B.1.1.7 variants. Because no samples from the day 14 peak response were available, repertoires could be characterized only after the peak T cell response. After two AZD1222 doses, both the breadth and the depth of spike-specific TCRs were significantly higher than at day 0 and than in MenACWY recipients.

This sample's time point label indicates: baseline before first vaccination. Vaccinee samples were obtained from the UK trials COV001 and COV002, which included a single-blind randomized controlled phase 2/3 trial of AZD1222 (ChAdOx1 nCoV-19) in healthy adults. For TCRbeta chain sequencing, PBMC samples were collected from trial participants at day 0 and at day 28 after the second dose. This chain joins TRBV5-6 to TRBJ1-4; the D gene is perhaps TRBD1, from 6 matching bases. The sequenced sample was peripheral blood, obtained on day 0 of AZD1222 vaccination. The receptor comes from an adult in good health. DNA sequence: TGTGCCAGCAGCTTGGCGGGGGCGCAACCGACTAATGAAAAACTGTTTTTT. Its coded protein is CASSLAGAQPTNEKLFF.